This is a list of T cell receptor beta chains from one sample in a study of blood T cell repertoires in COVID-19. Clones were read by immunoSEQ multiplex PCR, and TCRdb kept only the in-frame ones, dropping some. Counted here are 150,000 to 200,000 clones, just under 95% occurring once; the ten biggest clones make up 3.5% to 5%. The sample taken for sequencing was peripheral blood. The receptors were sampled from a woman in her forties or fifties with acute or convalescent COVID-19. CDR3s include the opening cysteine and the closing phenylalanine or tryptophan. A D gene is named only where the DNA matches it firmly. The size field is filled for only some rows; it gives once, few, many or a size class.

d_gene | j_gene | v_gene | abundance | CDR3aa | CDR3nt
TRBD1 | TRBJ2-3 | TRBV6-5 | - | CASSLGTGTDTQYF | TGTGCCAGCAGTTTAGGGACAGGGACAGATACGCAGTATTTT
- | TRBJ1-6 | TRBV20-1 | few | CSASPWGQWNSPLHF | TGCAGTGCCAGTCCCTGGGGCCAGTGGAATTCACCCCTCCACTTT
TRBD2 | TRBJ2-7 | TRBV15 | once | CATAREGAYEQYF | TGTGCCACTGCCCGGGAGGGAGCCTACGAGCAGTACTTC
- | TRBJ1-2 | TRBV7-2 | - | CASSLDGENYGYTF | TGTGCCAGCAGCCTTGACGGGGAAAACTATGGCTACACCTTC
- | TRBJ1-2 | TRBV18 | - | CASSPRQDHYGYTF | TGTGCCAGCTCACCACGCCAGGATCACTATGGCTACACCTTC
- | TRBJ2-7 | TRBV15 | - | CATSRESSYEQYF | TGTGCCACCAGCAGAGAGTCTAGCTACGAGCAGTACTTC
TRBD1 | TRBJ2-7 | TRBV5-1 | - | CASSVPTGTGGDEQYF | TGCGCCAGCAGCGTACCGACCGGGACAGGGGGCGACGAGCAGTACTTC
TRBD1 | TRBJ1-4 | TRBV19 | - | CATARDRGSTNEKLFF | TGTGCCACCGCGCGGGACAGGGGGAGTACTAATGAAAAACTGTTTTTT
- | TRBJ1-4 | TRBV10-1 | - | CASSEMRRAAPNEKLFF | TGCGCCAGCAGTGAGATGAGGCGGGCAGCCCCTAATGAAAAACTGTTTTTT
- | TRBJ1-3 | TRBV5-8 | - | CASSHRQAFSGNTIYF | TGTGCCAGCAGCCACCGACAAGCCTTCTCTGGAAACACCATATATTTT
- | TRBJ1-2 | TRBV5-1 | - | CASSLGTTANYGYTF | TGCGCCAGCAGCTTGGGTACCACCGCGAACTATGGCTACACCTTC
- | TRBJ1-1 | TRBV21-1 | - | CASSSKGGSLNIEAFF | TGTGCCAGCAGCTCCAAGGGAGGTTCCTTGAACATTGAAGCTTTCTTT
- | TRBJ1-1 | TRBV20-1 | - | CSASQPRVYTEAFF | TGCAGTGCTAGTCAACCCAGGGTATACACTGAAGCTTTCTTT
TRBD1 | TRBJ2-2 | TRBV30 | - | CARLMIPGQGAGELFF | TGTGCCCGTTTAATGATCCCGGGACAGGGGGCCGGGGAGCTGTTTTTT
TRBD2 | TRBJ2-7 | TRBV30 | - | CAWSNWTSGSEQYF | TGTGCCTGGAGTAATTGGACTAGCGGGAGCGAGCAGTACTTC
TRBD2 | TRBJ2-1 | TRBV3-1/TRBV3-2 | - | CASSQVITSGYNEQFF | TGTGCCAGCAGCCAAGTAATAACTAGCGGGTACAATGAGCAGTTCTTC
- | TRBJ2-6 | TRBV9 | - | CASSVDRAGANVLTF | TGTGCCAGCAGCGTAGACCGAGCTGGGGCCAACGTCCTGACTTTC
TRBD1 | TRBJ2-7 | TRBV9 | - | CASSASWTGDYEQYF | TGTGCCAGCAGCGCCTCATGGACAGGGGACTACGAGCAGTACTTC
- | TRBJ1-1 | TRBV6-5 | - | CASIRDNGGTEAFF | TGTGCCAGCATTAGAGACAACGGGGGTACTGAAGCTTTCTTT
- | TRBJ1-1 | TRBV6-5 | once | CASSYVGHTEAFF | TGTGCCAGCAGTTATGTTGGGCACACTGAAGCTTTCTTT
- | TRBJ2-3 | TRBV7-9 | once | CASSHKGVLSTDTQYF | TGTGCCAGCAGCCACAAGGGGGTCCTTAGCACAGATACGCAGTATTTT
- | TRBJ2-5 | TRBV29-1 | - | CSVEWRQQETQYF | TGCAGCGTTGAATGGCGGCAACAAGAGACCCAGTACTTC
- | TRBJ2-7 | TRBV3-1/TRBV3-2 | - | CASSHYGSPFYEQYF | TGTGCCAGCAGCCATTATGGGAGCCCCTTCTACGAGCAGTACTTC
- | TRBJ2-7 | TRBV19 | - | CASREGRNSYEQYF | TGTGCCAGTAGGGAAGGCAGGAACTCCTACGAGCAGTACTTC
- | TRBJ1-2 | TRBV7-2 | - | CASSSLWGDGYTF | TGTGCCAGCAGCTCTCTCTGGGGGGATGGCTACACCTTC
TRBD1 | TRBJ2-5 | TRBV12-3/TRBV12-4 | - | CASSLTGETQYF | TGTGCCAGCAGTCTGACAGGGGAGACCCAGTACTTC
- | TRBJ2-3 | TRBV12-2 | few | CASRLVFQDTQYF | TGTGCAAGTCGCTTAGTGTTTCAGGATACGCAGTATTTT
- | TRBJ2-3 | TRBV30 | - | CAWSGVIFTDTQYF | TGTGCCTGGAGTGGCGTCATCTTCACAGATACGCAGTATTTT
- | TRBJ1-2 | TRBV7-3 | few | CASSLTPMTGPYGYTF | TGTGCCAGCAGCTTAACCCCAATGACAGGCCCCTATGGCTACACCTTC
- | TRBJ1-5 | TRBV19 | - | CASRTGSGNQPQHF | TGTGCCAGTAGAACAGGGTCGGGCAATCAGCCCCAGCATTTT
- | TRBJ2-5 | TRBV6-5 | - | CASRPEGRETQYF | TGTGCCAGCAGACCGGAGGGACGGGAGACCCAGTACTTC
- | TRBJ2-1 | TRBV7-9 | - | CASSLADRILLF | TGTGCCAGCAGCTTAGCCGACAGGATTTTGCTCTTC
TRBD1 | TRBJ1-4 | TRBV5-1 | - | CASSLAGGTNEKLFF | TGCGCCAGCAGCTTGGCAGGGGGCACTAATGAAAAACTGTTTTTT
- | TRBJ2-1 | TRBV12-3/TRBV12-4 | once | CASSNQAVLEFF | TGTGCCAGCAGCAATCAGGCCGTTCTGGAGTTCTTC
- | TRBJ2-1 | TRBV19 | - | CASSRSAGPYNEQFF | TGTGCCAGTAGTAGGTCGGCGGGACCCTACAATGAGCAGTTCTTC
- | TRBJ1-6 | TRBV10-3 | - | CAISESPEYSPLHF | TGTGCCATCAGTGAGTCGCCCGAGTACTCACCCCTCCACTTT
TRBD1 | TRBJ2-7 | TRBV28 | - | CASSQRTGGQSSYEQYF | TGTGCCAGCAGTCAGAGGACAGGAGGTCAAAGCTCCTACGAGCAGTACTTC
TRBD1 | TRBJ1-1 | TRBV7-8 | - | CASSLLRQGMDTEAFF | TGTGCCAGCAGCTTACTCCGACAGGGGATGGACACTGAAGCTTTCTTT
- | TRBJ1-1 | TRBV18 | - | CASSQQGGTEAFF | TGTGCCAGCTCACAACAGGGTGGGACTGAAGCTTTCTTT
TRBD1 | TRBJ2-6 | TRBV11-2 | - | CASSSLVRGSTSGANVLTF | TGTGCCAGCAGCTCATTGGTCAGGGGGTCGACCTCTGGGGCCAACGTCCTGACTTTC
- | TRBJ1-6 | TRBV5-5 | - | CASSFGHNSPLHF | TGTGCCAGCAGCTTCGGTCATAATTCACCCCTCCACTTT